Here is one T cell receptor beta chain with its context. Antigen: not known. Produced via immunoSEQ multiplex PCR; TCRdb's table is partial and in-frame only. Of about 56,000 clones listed, roughly three quarters are singletons. These data originate in a study of T cell responses to AZD1222 COVID-19 vaccine. Points from the study as a whole: Mostly white British, mostly female donors; authors suggested clonal diversity may be underestimated. Variant regions that are unmutated are reportedly the target of nearly half of spike-specific TCRs. It was only after the peak T cell response that any repertoires were sampled. Along spike, vaccine-associated CD4 TCRs were found throughout, with dominance at 160-218 and 743-854.

The CDR3 loop spans 14 amino acids. V was pared by 5 bases and J by 1 base, with 10 bases between. Germline CDR1 LNHDA, CDR2 SQIVND (reference sequence). This material consisted of peripheral blood, taken 28 days after the second AZD1222 dose. This rearrangement joins TRBV19 to TRBJ2-3; tentatively, D is TRBD1 or TRBD2 (5 bases each). This TCR was recovered from an adult who received the AZD1222 COVID-19 vaccine. CDR3 in amino acids: CASSRDPRTDTQYF. Here the CDR3 DNA reads TGTGCCAGTAGTCGGGACCCGCGCACAGATACGCAGTATTTT.